This T cell receptor beta chain was obtained from a study of blood T cell repertoires in COVID-19. The wider study: In each case, the material was cDNA or gDNA derived from T cells, B-cell-depleted T cells, or PBMCs.

The data were produced by immunoSEQ multiplex PCR, yet TCRdb's version contains in-frame clones alone and is incomplete. The sample has around 99,000 clones; about nine tenths are singletons. V lost 3 bases, J lost 6 bases, and 7 bases stayed unmatched. The CDR3 totals 16 residues. The germline gives CDR1 KGHDR, CDR2 SFDVKD. This rearrangement joins TRBV24-1 to TRBJ2-2, with 9 bases that match TRBD1. The sequencing sample was made of peripheral blood. This receptor was identified in a man in his fifties with acute or convalescent COVID-19. CDR3 sequence: CATSDPGQGSSGELFF. The DNA for the CDR3 is TGTGCCACCAGTGATCCGGGACAGGGTAGCTCCGGGGAGCTGTTTTTT.